This T cell receptor beta chain comes out of a study of blood T cell repertoires in COVID-19. Study details: Specimens from acute and convalescent COVID-19 originated in the United States, Italy and Spain.

The CDR3 consists of 17 residues. Trimming removed 5 bases from V and 5 bases from J; junction bases left unmatched: 11. CDR1 is SGHAT and CDR2 is FQNNGV in the germline V gene. Original processing methods: How many nucleated cells were present was estimated from reference gene primer amplification. Method: immunoSEQ multiplex PCR; TCRdb's copy keeps in-frame clones and lacks some. That table supplies the V and J calls and clone size; D and trimming were determined from the DNA. The sample lists around 110,000 clones, about 82% seen once, with more than 5% in the top ten. This sequence joins TRBV11-2 and TRBJ2-7, with TRBD2 matching 14 bases. This clonotype was sampled from a man older than 75 with COVID-19, enrolled during active disease. Sequenced input: peripheral blood. Here the CDR3 reads CASSLNGTSGSGDEQYF. The CDR3 DNA reads as TGTGCCAGCAGCCTAAATGGGACTAGCGGGAGTGGAGACGAGCAGTACTTC.